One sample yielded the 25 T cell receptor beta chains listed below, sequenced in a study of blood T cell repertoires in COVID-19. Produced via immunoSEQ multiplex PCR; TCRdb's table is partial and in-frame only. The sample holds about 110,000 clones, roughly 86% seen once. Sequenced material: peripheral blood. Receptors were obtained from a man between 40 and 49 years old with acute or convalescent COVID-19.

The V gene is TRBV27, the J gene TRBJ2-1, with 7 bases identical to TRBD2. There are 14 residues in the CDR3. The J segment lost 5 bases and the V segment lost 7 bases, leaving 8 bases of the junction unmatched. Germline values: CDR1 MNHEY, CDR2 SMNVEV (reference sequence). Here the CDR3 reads CASTRRGINNEQFF. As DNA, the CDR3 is TGTGCCAGCACGAGGCGGGGGATTAACAATGAGCAGTTCTTC.

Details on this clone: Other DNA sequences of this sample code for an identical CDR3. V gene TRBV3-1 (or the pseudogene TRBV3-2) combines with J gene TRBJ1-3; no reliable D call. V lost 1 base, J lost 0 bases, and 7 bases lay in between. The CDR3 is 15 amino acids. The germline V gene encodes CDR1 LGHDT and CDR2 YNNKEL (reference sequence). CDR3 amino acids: CASSQARLSGNTIYF. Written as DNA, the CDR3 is TGTGCCAGCAGCCAAGCCAGGCTCTCTGGAAACACCATATATTTT.

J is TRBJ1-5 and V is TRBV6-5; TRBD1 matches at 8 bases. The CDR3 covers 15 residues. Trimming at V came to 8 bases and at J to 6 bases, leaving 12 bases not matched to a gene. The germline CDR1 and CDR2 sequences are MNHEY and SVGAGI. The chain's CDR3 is CASGDQGAVSQPQHF. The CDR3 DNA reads TGTGCCAGCGGAGATCAGGGGGCGGTAAGTCAGCCCCAGCATTTT.

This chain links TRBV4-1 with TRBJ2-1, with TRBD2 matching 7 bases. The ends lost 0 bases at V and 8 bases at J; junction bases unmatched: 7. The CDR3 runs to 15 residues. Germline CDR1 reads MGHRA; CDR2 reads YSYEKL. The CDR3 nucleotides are TGCGCCAGCAGCCAAGAGACGGGAGGTGACGATGAGCAGTTCTTC. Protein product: CASSQETGGDDEQFF.

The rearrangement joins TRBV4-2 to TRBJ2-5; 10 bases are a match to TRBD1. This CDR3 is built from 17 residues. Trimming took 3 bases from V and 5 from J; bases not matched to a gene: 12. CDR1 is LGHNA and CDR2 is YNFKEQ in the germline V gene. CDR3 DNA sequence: TGTGCCAGCAGCCAGTTCACCGGGACAGGGGTACAGGAGACCCAGTACTTC. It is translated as CASSQFTGTGVQETQYF.

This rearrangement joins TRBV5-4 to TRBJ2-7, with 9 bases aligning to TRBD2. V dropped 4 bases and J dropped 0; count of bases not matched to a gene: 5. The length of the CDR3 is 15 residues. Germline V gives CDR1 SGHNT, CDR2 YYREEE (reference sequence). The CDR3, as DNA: TGTGCCAGCAGCCCCCTAGCGGGGAGCTCCTACGAGCAGTACTTC. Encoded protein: CASSPLAGSSYEQYF.

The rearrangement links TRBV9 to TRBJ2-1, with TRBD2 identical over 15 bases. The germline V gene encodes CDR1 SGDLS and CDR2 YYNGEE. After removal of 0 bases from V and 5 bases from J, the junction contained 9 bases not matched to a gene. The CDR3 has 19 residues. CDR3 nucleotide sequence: TGTGCCAGCAGCGTAGCTGGACTAGCGGGAGGGACATACCACAATGAGCAGTTCTTC. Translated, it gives CASSVAGLAGGTYHNEQFF.

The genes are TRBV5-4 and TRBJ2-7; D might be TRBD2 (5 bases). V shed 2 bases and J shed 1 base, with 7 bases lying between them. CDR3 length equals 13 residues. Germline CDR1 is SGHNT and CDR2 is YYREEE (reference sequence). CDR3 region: CASSFGVSYEQYF. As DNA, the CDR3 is TGTGCCAGCAGCTTCGGGGTGTCCTACGAGCAGTACTTC.

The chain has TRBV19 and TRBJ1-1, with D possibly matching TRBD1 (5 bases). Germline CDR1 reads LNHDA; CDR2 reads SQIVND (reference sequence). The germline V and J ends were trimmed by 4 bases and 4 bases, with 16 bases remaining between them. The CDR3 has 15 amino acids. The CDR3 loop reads CASSNAFSGRTEAFF. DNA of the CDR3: TGTGCCAGTAGTAATGCATTTTCAGGGCGCACTGAAGCTTTCTTT.

The CDR3 coding sequence is TGTGCCAGCAGCGAGATGCCGGGACTGAACACCGGGGAGCTGTTTTTT. It encodes CASSEMPGLNTGELFF. The chain combines TRBV13 with TRBJ2-2; a weak D match, TRBD2 (6 bases). The germline gives CDR1 PRHDT, CDR2 FYEKMQ (reference sequence). V gave up 5 bases and J gave up 1 base, with 14 bases separating them. The CDR3 has 16 amino acids.

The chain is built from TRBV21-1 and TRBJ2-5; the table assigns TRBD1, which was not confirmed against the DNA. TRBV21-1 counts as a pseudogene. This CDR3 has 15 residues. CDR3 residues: CASSKGPTGTETQYF. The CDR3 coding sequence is TGTGCCAGCAGCAAAGGCCCTACAGGGACAGAGACCCAGTACTTC.

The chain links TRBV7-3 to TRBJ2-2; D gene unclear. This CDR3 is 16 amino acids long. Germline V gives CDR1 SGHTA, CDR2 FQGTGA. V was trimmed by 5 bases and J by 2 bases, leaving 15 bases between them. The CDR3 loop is CASSRGVKPNTGELFF. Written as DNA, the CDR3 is TGTGCCAGCAGCCGCGGTGTTAAGCCTAACACCGGGGAGCTGTTTTTT.

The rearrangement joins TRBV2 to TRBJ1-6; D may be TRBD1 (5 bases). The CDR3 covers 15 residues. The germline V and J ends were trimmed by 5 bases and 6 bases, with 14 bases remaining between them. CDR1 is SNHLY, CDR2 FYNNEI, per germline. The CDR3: CASSPTRQTNSPLHF. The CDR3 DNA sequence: TGTGCCAGCAGTCCTACCCGACAGACTAATTCACCCCTCCACTTT.

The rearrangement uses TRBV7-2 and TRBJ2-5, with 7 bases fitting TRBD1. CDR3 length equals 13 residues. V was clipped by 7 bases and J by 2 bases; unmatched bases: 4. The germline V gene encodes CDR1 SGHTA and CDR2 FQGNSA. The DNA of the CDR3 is TGTGCCAGCAAAAGGGGGCAACAAGAGACCCAGTACTTC. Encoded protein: CASKRGQQETQYF.

The CDR3 loop reads CASSIRGGGGELFF. The CDR3 nucleotides are TGTGCCAGTAGTATAAGGGGAGGGGGCGGGGAGCTGTTTTTT. This chain uses TRBV19 with TRBJ2-2; a possible D gene is TRBD2 (7 bases). The V and J ends lost 2 bases and 7 bases respectively, with 11 bases between them. The CDR3 sequence is 14 residues long. Germline V gives CDR1 LNHDA, CDR2 SQIVND (reference sequence).

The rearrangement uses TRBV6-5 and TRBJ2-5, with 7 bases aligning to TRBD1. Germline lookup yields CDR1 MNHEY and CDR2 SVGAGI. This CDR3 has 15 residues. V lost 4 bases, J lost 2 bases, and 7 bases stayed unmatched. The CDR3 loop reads CASSFFGTVQETQYF. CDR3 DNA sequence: TGTGCCAGCAGTTTCTTCGGGACAGTACAAGAGACCCAGTACTTC.

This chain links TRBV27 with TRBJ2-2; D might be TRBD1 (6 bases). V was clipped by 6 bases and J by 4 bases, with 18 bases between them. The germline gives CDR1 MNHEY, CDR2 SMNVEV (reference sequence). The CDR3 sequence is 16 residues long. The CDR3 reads CASSFRGARGTGELFF. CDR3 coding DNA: TGTGCCAGCAGCTTCAGGGGCGCGCGCGGCACCGGGGAGCTGTTTTTT.

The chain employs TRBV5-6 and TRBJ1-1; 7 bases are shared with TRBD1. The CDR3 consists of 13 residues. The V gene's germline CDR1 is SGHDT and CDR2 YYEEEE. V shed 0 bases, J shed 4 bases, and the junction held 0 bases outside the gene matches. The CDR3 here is CASSLDRGTEAFF. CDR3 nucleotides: TGTGCCAGCAGCTTGGACAGGGGCACTGAAGCTTTCTTT.

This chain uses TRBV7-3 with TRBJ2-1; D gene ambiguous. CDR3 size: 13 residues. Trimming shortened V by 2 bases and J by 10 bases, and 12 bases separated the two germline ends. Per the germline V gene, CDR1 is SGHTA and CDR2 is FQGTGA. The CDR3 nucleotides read TGTGCCAGCAGCTTACAGGCCCTTACGGAGCAGTTCTTC. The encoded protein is CASSLQALTEQFF.

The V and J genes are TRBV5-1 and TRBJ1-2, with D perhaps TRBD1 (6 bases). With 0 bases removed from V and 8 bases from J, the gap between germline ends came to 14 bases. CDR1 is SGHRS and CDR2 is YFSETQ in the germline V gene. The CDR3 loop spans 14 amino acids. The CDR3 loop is CASSLELGTKGYTF. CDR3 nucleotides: TGCGCCAGCAGCTTGGAACTGGGGACAAAGGGCTACACCTTC. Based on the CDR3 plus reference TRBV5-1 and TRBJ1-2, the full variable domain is KAGVTQTPRYLIKTRGQQVTLSCSPISGHRSVSWYQQTPGQGLQFLFEYFSETQRNKGNFPGRFSGRQFSNSRSEMNVSTLELGDSALYLCASSLELGTKGYTFGSGTRLTVV.

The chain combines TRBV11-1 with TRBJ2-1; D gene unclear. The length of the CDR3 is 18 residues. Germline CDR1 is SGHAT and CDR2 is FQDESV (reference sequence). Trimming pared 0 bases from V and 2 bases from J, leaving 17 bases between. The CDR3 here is CASSLAWSPDGAYNEQFF. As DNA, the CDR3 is TGTGCCAGCAGCTTAGCGTGGAGTCCAGATGGAGCCTACAATGAGCAGTTCTTC.

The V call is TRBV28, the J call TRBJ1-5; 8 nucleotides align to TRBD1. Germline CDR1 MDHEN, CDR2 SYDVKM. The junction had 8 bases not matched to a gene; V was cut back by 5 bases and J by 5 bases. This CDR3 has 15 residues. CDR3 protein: CASSGTTGAYQPQHF. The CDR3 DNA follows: TGTGCCAGCAGTGGTACGACAGGGGCTTATCAGCCCCAGCATTTT.

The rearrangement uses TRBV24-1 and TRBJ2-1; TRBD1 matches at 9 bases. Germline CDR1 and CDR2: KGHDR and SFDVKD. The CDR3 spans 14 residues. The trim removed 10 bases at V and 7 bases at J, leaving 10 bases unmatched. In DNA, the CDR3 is TGTGCCACAAAGACAGGGGGTATGGAGAATGAGCAGTTCTTC. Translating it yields CATKTGGMENEQFF.

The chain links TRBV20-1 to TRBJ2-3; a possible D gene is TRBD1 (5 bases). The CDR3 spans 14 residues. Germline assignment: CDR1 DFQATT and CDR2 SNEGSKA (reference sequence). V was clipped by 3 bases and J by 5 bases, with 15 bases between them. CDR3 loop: CSASGGQGIDTQYF. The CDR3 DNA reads TGCAGTGCTAGTGGTGGGCAGGGAATAGATACGCAGTATTTT.

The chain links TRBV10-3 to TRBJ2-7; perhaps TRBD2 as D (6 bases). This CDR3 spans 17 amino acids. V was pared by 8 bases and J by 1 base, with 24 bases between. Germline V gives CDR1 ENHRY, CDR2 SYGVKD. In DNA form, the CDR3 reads TGTGCCATCTCGGGGCAGGGTGGCGTGGGGGGTTCCTACGAGCAGTACTTC. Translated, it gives CAISGQGGVGGSYEQYF.